This TCR beta chain was obtained from a study of spatial heterogeneity in lung cancer. Across the study: Detection consistently captured more beta-chain sequences than alpha-chain sequences. Study-wide results and caveats: The number of expanded tumor alpha and beta chains correlated with mutation number.

This CDR3 has 16 amino acids. The germline gives CDR1 LNHNV, CDR2 YYDKDF (reference sequence). Trimming at V came to 3 bases and at J to 3 bases, leaving 5 bases not matched to a gene. One entry per CDR3 protein results from TCRdb running MiXCR on the 5' RACE reads. The data contain about 20,000 distinct CDR3 sequences, approximately 8.3% of them singletons. This clonotype occurred many times. The target antigen is unknown. Time point of the sample: sample taken at primary tumor resection. The source was lung tumor tissue, collected at surgery. This receptor was identified in a male donor with early-stage non-small cell lung cancer. The chain couples TRBV15 to TRBJ2-3; 11 positions agree with TRBD1. The CDR3 spells CATSSRTGGRTDTQYF. The DNA of the CDR3 is TGTGCCACCAGCAGCAGGACAGGGGGCAGGACAGATACGCAGTATTTT. Combining the CDR3 with reference TRBV15 and TRBJ2-3 gives the whole variable domain DAMVIQNPRYQVTQFGKPVTLSCSQTLNHNVMYWYQQKSSQAPKLLFHYYDKDFNNEADTPDNFQSRRPNTSFCFLDIRSPGLGDTAMYLCATSSRTGGRTDTQYFGPGTRLTVL.